This entry concerns a single TCR beta chain. What it binds is unknown. Germline assignment: CDR1 SGHVS and CDR2 FQNEAQ. This CDR3 contains 15 residues. After removal of 5 bases from V and 4 bases from J, the junction contained 10 bases not matched to a gene. This entry comes from a study of OX40 agonist ivuxolimab in advanced cancers. Study at large: The patients received agonistic anti-OX40 (CD134) antibody ivuxolimab. Study results and limitations: At 0.1 to 3.0 mg/kg and by week 6, clonal expansion occurred in CD4+ and CD8+ blood T cells. Researchers did not establish what antigens the expanded peripheral T cells target.

TCRdb's table, derived via immunoSEQ multiplex PCR, lists solely in-frame clones and lacks some. This sample has some 57,000 clones, with around four fifths found just once. The source of this sequence is an adult with an advanced solid tumor such as melanoma, head and neck, liver or kidney cancer. This rearrangement joins TRBV7-8 to TRBJ1-2, with 7 bases fitting TRBD1. The material was CD4+ or CD8+ T cells sorted from blood, obtained in a trial of the OX40 agonist ivuxolimab. The CDR3 region has the DNA TGTGCCAGCAGCATCGACAGGGAGTTGGGCTATGGCTACACCTTC. Translated: CASSIDRELGYGYTF.